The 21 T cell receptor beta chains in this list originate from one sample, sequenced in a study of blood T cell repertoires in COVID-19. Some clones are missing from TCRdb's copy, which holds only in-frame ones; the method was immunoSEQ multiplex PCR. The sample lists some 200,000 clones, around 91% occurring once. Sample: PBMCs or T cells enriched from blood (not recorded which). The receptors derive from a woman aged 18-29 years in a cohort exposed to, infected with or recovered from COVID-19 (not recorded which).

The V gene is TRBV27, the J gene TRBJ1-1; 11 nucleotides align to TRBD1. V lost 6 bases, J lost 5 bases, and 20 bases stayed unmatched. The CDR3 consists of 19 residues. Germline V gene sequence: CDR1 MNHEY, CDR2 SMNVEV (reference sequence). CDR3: CASRHGLRTGGEDRTEAFF. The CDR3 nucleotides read TGTGCCAGCAGGCATGGGCTTCGGACAGGGGGCGAGGATCGGACTGAAGCTTTCTTT.

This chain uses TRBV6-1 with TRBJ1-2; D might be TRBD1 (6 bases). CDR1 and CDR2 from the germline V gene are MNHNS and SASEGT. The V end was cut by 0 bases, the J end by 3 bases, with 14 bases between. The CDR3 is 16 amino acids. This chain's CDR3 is CASSEAAGAKDYGYTF. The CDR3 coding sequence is TGTGCCAGCAGTGAAGCGGCAGGGGCTAAGGACTATGGCTACACCTTC.

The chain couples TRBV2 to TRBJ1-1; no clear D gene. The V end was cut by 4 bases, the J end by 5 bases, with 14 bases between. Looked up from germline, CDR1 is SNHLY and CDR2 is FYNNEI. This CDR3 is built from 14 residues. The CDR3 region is CASSVSAEETEAFF. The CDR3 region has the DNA TGTGCCAGCAGTGTGAGCGCCGAGGAGACTGAAGCTTTCTTT.

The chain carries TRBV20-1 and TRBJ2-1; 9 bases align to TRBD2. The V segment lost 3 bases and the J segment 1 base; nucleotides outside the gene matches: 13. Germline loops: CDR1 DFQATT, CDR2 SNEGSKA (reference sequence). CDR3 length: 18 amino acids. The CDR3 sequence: CSASNPSPREGSYNEQFF. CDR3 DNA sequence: TGCAGTGCTAGTAACCCCAGCCCGCGGGAGGGGTCCTACAATGAGCAGTTCTTC.

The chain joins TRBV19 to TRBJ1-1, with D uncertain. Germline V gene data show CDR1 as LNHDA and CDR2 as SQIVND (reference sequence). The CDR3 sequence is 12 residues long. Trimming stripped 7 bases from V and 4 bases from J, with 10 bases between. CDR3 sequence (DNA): TGTGCCAGTATCCAAGGGAGCACTGAAGCTTTCTTT. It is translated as CASIQGSTEAFF.

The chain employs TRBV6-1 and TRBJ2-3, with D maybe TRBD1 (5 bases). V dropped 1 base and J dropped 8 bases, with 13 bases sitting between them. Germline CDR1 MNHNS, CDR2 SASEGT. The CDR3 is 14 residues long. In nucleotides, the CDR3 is TGTGCCAGCAGTGAAGTCATAGGGGCCACTACGCAGTATTTT. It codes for CASSEVIGATTQYF.

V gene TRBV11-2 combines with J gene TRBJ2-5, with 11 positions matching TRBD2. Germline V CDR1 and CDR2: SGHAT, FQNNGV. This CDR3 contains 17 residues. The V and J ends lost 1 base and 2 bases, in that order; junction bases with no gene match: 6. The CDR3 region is CASSLAPGLAAQETQYF. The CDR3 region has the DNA TGTGCCAGCAGCTTAGCCCCGGGACTAGCGGCTCAAGAGACCCAGTACTTC.

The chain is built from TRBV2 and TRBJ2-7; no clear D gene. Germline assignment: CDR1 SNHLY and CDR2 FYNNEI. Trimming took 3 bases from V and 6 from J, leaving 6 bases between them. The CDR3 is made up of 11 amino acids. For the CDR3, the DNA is TGTGCCAGCAGTGAGGCAGGCGAGCAGTACTTC. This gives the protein CASSEAGEQYF.

Here the CDR3 DNA reads TGTGCCAGTAGACCCGGGACAGGGCTTATGAACACTGAAGCTTTCTTT. Its translation is CASRPGTGLMNTEAFF. The rearrangement joins TRBV19 to TRBJ1-1; 9 bases agree with TRBD1. V lost 6 bases and J lost 0; bases outside the gene matches: 8. The CDR3 covers 16 residues. Germline V gene lookup returns CDR1 LNHDA and CDR2 SQIVND (reference sequence).

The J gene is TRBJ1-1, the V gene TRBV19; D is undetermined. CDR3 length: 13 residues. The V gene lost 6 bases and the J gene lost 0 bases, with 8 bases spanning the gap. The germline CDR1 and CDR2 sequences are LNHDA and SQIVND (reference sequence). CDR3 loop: CASRQALNTEAFF. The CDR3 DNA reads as TGTGCCAGTAGGCAAGCGCTGAACACTGAAGCTTTCTTT.

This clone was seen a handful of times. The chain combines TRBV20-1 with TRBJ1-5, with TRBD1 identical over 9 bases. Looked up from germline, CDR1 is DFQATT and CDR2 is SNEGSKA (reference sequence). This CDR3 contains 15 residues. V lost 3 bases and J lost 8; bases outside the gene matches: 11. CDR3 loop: CSASAPTGGYEPQHF. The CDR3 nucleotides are TGCAGTGCTAGTGCGCCCACAGGGGGCTACGAGCCCCAGCATTTT.

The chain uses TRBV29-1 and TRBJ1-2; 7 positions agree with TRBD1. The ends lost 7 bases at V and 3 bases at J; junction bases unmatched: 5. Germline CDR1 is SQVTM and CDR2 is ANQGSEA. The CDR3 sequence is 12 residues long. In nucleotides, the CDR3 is TGCAGCGCCGAGGGGACAGACTATGGCTACACCTTC. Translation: CSAEGTDYGYTF.

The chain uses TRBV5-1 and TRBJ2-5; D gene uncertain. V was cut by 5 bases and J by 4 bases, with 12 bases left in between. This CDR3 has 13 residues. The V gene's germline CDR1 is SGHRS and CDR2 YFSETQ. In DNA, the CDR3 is TGCGCCAGCAGTAGAGAGGTCGCAGAGACCCAGTACTTC. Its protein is CASSREVAETQYF.

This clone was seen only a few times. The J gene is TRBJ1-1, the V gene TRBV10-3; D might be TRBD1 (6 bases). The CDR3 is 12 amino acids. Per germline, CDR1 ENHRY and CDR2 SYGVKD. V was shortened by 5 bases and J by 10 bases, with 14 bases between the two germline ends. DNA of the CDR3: TGTGCCATCAGTACAAGGCGAGGGGGAGCTTTCTTT. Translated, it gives CAISTRRGGAFF.

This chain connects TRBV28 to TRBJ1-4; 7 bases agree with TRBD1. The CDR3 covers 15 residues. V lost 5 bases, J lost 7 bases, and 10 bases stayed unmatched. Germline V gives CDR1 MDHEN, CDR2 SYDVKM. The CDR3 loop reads CASSGGTGVGEKLFF. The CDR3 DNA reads TGTGCCAGCAGTGGGGGCACAGGGGTTGGTGAAAAACTGTTTTTT.

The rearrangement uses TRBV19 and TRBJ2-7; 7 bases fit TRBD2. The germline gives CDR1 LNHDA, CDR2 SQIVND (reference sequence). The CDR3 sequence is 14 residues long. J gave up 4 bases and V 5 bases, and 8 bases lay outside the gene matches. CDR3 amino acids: CASSFVGGSYEQYF. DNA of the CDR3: TGTGCCAGTAGTTTTGTCGGCGGGAGTTACGAGCAGTACTTC.

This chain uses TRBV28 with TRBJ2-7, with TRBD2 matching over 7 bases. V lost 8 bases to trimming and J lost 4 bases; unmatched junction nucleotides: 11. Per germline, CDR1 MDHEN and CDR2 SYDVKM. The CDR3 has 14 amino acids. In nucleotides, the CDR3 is TGTGCCAGCGGCTTAGGGCAGGGAGGGTACGAGCAGTACTTC. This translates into CASGLGQGGYEQYF. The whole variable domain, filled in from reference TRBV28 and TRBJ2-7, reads DVKVTQSSRYLVKRTGEKVFLECVQDMDHENMFWYRQDPGLGLRLIYFSYDVKMKEKGDIPEGYSVSREKKERFSLILESASTNQTSMYLCASGLGQGGYEQYFGPGTRLTVT.

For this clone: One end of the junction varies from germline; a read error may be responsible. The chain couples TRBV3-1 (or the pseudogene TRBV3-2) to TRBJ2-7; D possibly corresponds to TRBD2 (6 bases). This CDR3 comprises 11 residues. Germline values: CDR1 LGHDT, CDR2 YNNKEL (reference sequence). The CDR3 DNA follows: TGTGCCAGCAGCCAAGGGGGGGACCTTTTCTTC. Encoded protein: CASSQGGDLFF.

CDR3 sequence (DNA): TGTGCCAGCAGCCCAGATGGACAGTCCAATCAGCCCCAGCATTTT. Protein: CASSPDGQSNQPQHF. The genes are TRBV2 and TRBJ1-5; a possible D gene is TRBD1 (6 bases). Trimming pared 6 bases from V and 3 bases from J, leaving 15 bases between. Germline CDR1 SNHLY, CDR2 FYNNEI. The CDR3 runs to 15 residues.

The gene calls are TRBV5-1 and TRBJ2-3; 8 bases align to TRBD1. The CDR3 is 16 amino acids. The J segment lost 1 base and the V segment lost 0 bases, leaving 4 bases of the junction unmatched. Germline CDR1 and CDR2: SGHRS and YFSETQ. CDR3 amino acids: CASSLGGQAGTDTQYF. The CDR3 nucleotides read TGCGCCAGCAGCTTGGGGGGACAGGCCGGCACAGATACGCAGTATTTT.

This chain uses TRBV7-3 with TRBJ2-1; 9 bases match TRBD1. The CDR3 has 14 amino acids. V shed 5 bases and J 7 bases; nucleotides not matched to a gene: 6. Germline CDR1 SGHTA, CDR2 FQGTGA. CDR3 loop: CASSPPGQGNEQFF. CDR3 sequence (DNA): TGTGCCAGCAGCCCTCCGGGACAGGGAAATGAGCAGTTCTTC.